The rows below give T cell receptor beta chains drawn from one sample of a study of CD8 T cells in ankylosing spondylitis. TCRdb reprocessed the 5' RACE reads via MiXCR and lists one record per CDR3 protein. The sample contains about 330,000 distinct CDR3 sequences, 7.5% to 9% of which appear only once. Sequenced material: blood, either unsorted or a sorted T cell fraction (not recorded which). The origin of the receptors is a male donor with ankylosing spondylitis. CDR3s include the opening cysteine and the closing phenylalanine or tryptophan. A D gene is named only where the DNA matches it firmly. Clone sizes are given selectively: once, few, many, or a class where the clone is expanded.

J: TRBJ2-7
D: -
size: many
V: TRBV29-1
CDR3: CSVESDRSYEQYF
DNA: TGCAGCGTTGAGTCCGACAGGAGTTACGAGCAGTACTTC

J: TRBJ2-3
D: TRBD2
size: many
V: TRBV10-3
CDR3: CAIRGLVEDTQYF
DNA: TGTGCCATCAGAGGACTAGTGGAAGATACGCAGTATTTT

J: TRBJ2-3
D: -
size: -
V: TRBV15
CDR3: CATSPSGFFTDTQYF
DNA: TGTGCCACCAGTCCCAGCGGTTTCTTCACAGATACGCAGTATTTT

J: TRBJ2-5
D: TRBD1
size: many
V: TRBV7-2
CDR3: CASSLETGSETQYF
DNA: TGTGCCAGCAGCCTCGAGACAGGGAGCGAGACCCAGTACTTC

J: TRBJ2-5
D: -
size: many
V: TRBV5-5
CDR3: CASSLVSPVQETQYF
DNA: TGTGCCAGCAGCTTGGTTTCACCAGTCCAAGAGACCCAGTACTTC

J: TRBJ2-3
D: TRBD1
size: few
V: TRBV2
CDR3: CASTRGTATSTDTQYF
DNA: TGTGCCAGCACAAGGGGGACAGCGACTAGCACAGATACGCAGTATTTT

J: TRBJ2-7
D: TRBD2
size: few
V: TRBV7-3
CDR3: CASSPGASGDYEQYF
DNA: TGTGCCAGCAGTCCCGGGGCTAGCGGAGATTACGAGCAGTACTTC

J: TRBJ1-1
D: -
size: many
V: TRBV20-1
CDR3: CSASKGNSVLAFF
DNA: TGCAGTGCTAGTAAGGGGAATTCGGTATTGGCTTTCTTT

J: TRBJ1-5
D: -
size: many
V: TRBV7-9
CDR3: CASSSQVEDQPQHF
DNA: TGTGCCAGCAGCAGTCAGGTAGAGGATCAGCCCCAGCATTTT

J: TRBJ2-3
D: TRBD2
size: -
V: TRBV29-1
CDR3: CSGGGDTQYF
DNA: TGCAGCGGGGGGGGAGATACGCAGTATTTT

J: TRBJ2-1
D: -
size: many
V: TRBV18
CDR3: CASSAANEQFF
DNA: TGTGCCAGCTCCGCAGCTAATGAGCAGTTCTTC

J: TRBJ2-1
D: -
size: -
V: TRBV27
CDR3: CASSSGTLGLSEQFF
DNA: TGTGCCAGCAGTTCGGGGACTTTAGGCCTGAGTGAGCAGTTCTTC

J: TRBJ1-4
D: -
size: many
V: TRBV9
CDR3: CASSVGGRGSLDEKLFF
DNA: TGTGCCAGCAGCGTCGGAGGCAGGGGATCTCTGGATGAAAAACTGTTTTTT

J: TRBJ2-2
D: -
size: -
V: TRBV28
CDR3: CASSPRQSGELFF
DNA: TGTGCCAGCAGTCCACGACAGTCCGGGGAGCTGTTTTTT

J: TRBJ2-2
D: -
size: -
V: TRBV5-1
CDR3: CASSFADSTGELFF
DNA: TGCGCCAGCAGCTTCGCGGACAGCACCGGGGAGCTGTTTTTT

J: TRBJ1-5
D: TRBD1
size: -
V: TRBV2
CDR3: CVSSEGQGVTQPQHF
DNA: TGTGTCAGCAGTGAAGGACAGGGGGTGACTCAGCCCCAGCATTTT